One and the same sample provided the 17 T cell receptor beta chains below, sequenced in a study of cytomegalovirus exposure and HLA in healthy donors. Researchers ran the PCR with 60 Vbeta and 13 Jbeta primers. Profiling relied on immunoSEQ multiplex PCR, and the TCRdb table lists in-frame clones only, not all of them. The table has 90,000 to 100,000 clones, roughly three quarters seen once; the top ten hold 1.4% to 1.5%. The specimen was PBMCs. These TCRs come from a man between 40 and 49 years old in good health and CMV-seronegative.

V and J are TRBV5-4 and TRBJ2-2; 13 bases are shared with TRBD2. CDR1 is SGHNT and CDR2 is YYREEE in the germline V gene (reference sequence). V trimming: 4 bases; J trimming: 4 bases; junction bases outside the gene matches: 1. The CDR3 totals 15 residues. In DNA form, the CDR3 reads TGTGCCAGCAGCGGGACTAGCGGGGCCACCGGGGAGCTGTTTTTT. Its protein product is CASSGTSGATGELFF. Together with reference TRBV5-4 and TRBJ2-2, the CDR3 gives the full variable domain: ETGVTQSPTHLIKTRGQQVTLRCSSQSGHNTVSWYQQALGQGPQFIFQYYREEENGRGNFPPRFSGLQFPNYSSELNVNALELDDSALYLCASSGTSGATGELFFGEGSRLTVL.

This clone was seen only once. The DNA for the CDR3 is TGCGCCAGCAGCCAAGGGGACAGTACCTCCTACGAGCAGTACTTC. Residues: CASSQGDSTSYEQYF. The V gene is TRBV4-1, the J gene TRBJ2-7; 7 bases are shared with TRBD1. The CDR3 consists of 15 residues. V lost 1 base to trimming and J lost 0 bases; unmatched junction nucleotides: 3. The germline V gene encodes CDR1 MGHRA and CDR2 YSYEKL.

This chain uses TRBV5-8 with TRBJ1-1, with D perhaps TRBD1 (6 bases). The CDR3 extends over 15 amino acids. With 7 bases removed from V and 1 base from J, the gap between germline ends came to 17 bases. Germline values: CDR1 SGHTS, CDR2 YDEGEE. Here the CDR3 reads CASGDPAGENTEAFF. DNA for the CDR3: TGTGCCAGCGGGGATCCCGCAGGGGAGAACACTGAAGCTTTCTTT.

The chain combines TRBV27 with TRBJ2-1; 8 bases are shared with TRBD1. This CDR3 region has 15 residues. Trimming took 5 bases from V and 1 from J; bases not matched to a gene: 4. Germline CDR1 MNHEY, CDR2 SMNVEV (reference sequence). The CDR3 here is CASSATGGSYNEQFF. In nucleotides, the CDR3 is TGTGCCAGCAGTGCCACAGGGGGGTCCTACAATGAGCAGTTCTTC.

The chain recombines TRBV5-1 with TRBJ1-5; 9 bases line up with TRBD1. Germline-derived CDR1 and CDR2 are SGHRS and YFSETQ. This CDR3 contains 17 residues. V dropped 0 bases and J dropped 0; count of bases not matched to a gene: 4. CDR3 sequence: CASSLGDRVNSNQPQHF. CDR3 sequence (DNA): TGCGCCAGCAGCTTGGGGGACAGGGTGAATAGCAATCAGCCCCAGCATTTT.

The rearrangement uses TRBV6-1 and TRBJ1-1, with no clear D. The CDR3 contains 13 residues. The ends were cut back, 2 bases at V and 7 bases at J, with 11 bases in the middle. The germline CDR1 and CDR2 sequences are MNHNS and SASEGT. The CDR3 region is CASSESNAREAFF. As DNA, the CDR3 is TGTGCCAGCAGTGAAAGCAACGCCCGTGAAGCTTTCTTT.

The chain links TRBV7-8 to TRBJ2-2; 9 bases align to TRBD1. The CDR3 has 16 residues. V was clipped by 0 bases and J by 9 bases; unmatched bases: 8. The V gene's germline CDR1 is SGHVS and CDR2 FQNEAQ. In DNA form, the CDR3 reads TGTGCCAGCAGCTTAGCCGGGACAGGGAGTCTCAGGGAGCTGTTTTTT. As protein: CASSLAGTGSLRELFF.

DNA of the CDR3: TGTGCTAGTGGTTTGGTACCGGGGTCCAAGCAGTATTTT. Translated, it gives CASGLVPGSKQYF. V is TRBV12-5 and J is TRBJ2-3; a possible D gene is TRBD2 (5 bases). The CDR3 covers 13 residues. The V end lost 0 bases, the J end lost 11 bases, and 12 bases lay between the germline ends. Germline-derived CDR1 and CDR2 are LGHNT and FRNRAP.

The chain couples TRBV6-5 to TRBJ2-7; 10 bases align to TRBD1. J gave up 3 bases and V 5 bases, and 4 bases lay outside the gene matches. CDR1 and CDR2 from the germline V gene are MNHEY and SVGAGI. The CDR3 spans 14 residues. The CDR3 nucleotides read TGTGCCAGCAGTGTGGACAGGGGGTTCTACGAGCAGTACTTC. Amino acids: CASSVDRGFYEQYF.

The chain combines TRBV28 with TRBJ2-7; TRBD1 is a possible D gene (5 bases). V was shortened by 4 bases and J by 0 bases, with 16 bases between the two germline ends. Germline values: CDR1 MDHEN, CDR2 SYDVKM. CDR3 length equals 16 residues. The chain's CDR3 is CASSSPHDSISYEQYF. The CDR3 nucleotides are TGTGCCAGCAGTTCCCCTCATGACAGTATCTCCTACGAGCAGTACTTC.

The table lists this clone with a few counts. V usage is TRBV6-5 and J usage is TRBJ1-6; no clear D. The V end was cut by 5 bases, the J end by 7 bases, with 15 bases between. The length of the CDR3 is 15 residues. Germline loops: CDR1 MNHEY, CDR2 SVGAGI. CDR3 region: CASSLYGRENSPLHF. The CDR3 DNA follows: TGTGCCAGCAGTCTTTATGGGCGGGAGAATTCACCCCTCCACTTT.

The V call is TRBV6-5, the J call TRBJ1-1; D might be TRBD1 (6 bases). Germline loops: CDR1 MNHEY, CDR2 SVGAGI. Deletions cut 6 bases from V and 6 bases from J, with 20 bases between. This CDR3 region has 15 residues. CDR3 sequence: CASSPRGGAGAEAFF. DNA of the CDR3: TGTGCCAGCAGCCCGCGGGGGGGGGCAGGGGCTGAAGCTTTCTTT.

This clone was observed once. The CDR3 is CASSSLTAALVTNYGYTF. CDR3 DNA: TGTGCCAGCAGCTCGCTCACAGCGGCCCTCGTAACTAACTATGGCTACACCTTC. The chain carries TRBV7-9 and TRBJ1-2; D unresolved. Germline loops: CDR1 SEHNR, CDR2 FQNEAQ (reference sequence). V was trimmed by 4 bases and J by 0 bases, leaving 21 bases between them. The CDR3 covers 18 residues.

CDR3 sequence reads: CAPGAAAADTQYF. The CDR3 DNA reads as TGTGCCCCAGGGGCGGCCGCGGCAGATACGCAGTATTTT. This chain uses TRBV5-4 with TRBJ2-3, with D perhaps TRBD1 (6 bases). The V end lost 10 bases, the J end lost 4 bases, and 16 bases lay between the germline ends. From germline, CDR1 is SGHNT and CDR2 YYREEE (reference sequence). This CDR3 has 13 residues.

CDR3 residues: CASSYYRGGGETQYF. In DNA, the CDR3 is TGTGCCAGCAGCTATTACAGGGGAGGAGGAGAGACCCAGTACTTC. This rearrangement joins TRBV7-7 to TRBJ2-5; maybe TRBD1 (7 bases). CDR1 is SSHAT, CDR2 FNYEAQ, per germline (reference sequence). V was cut by 4 bases and J by 4 bases, with 16 bases left in between. CDR3 length: 15 amino acids.

This clone was detected only once. The germline gene is not matched at one end of the junction; a read error may be the cause. Other DNA sequences in this sample translate to the same CDR3. The CDR3 loop reads CASSLVGGDPYEQYF. The CDR3 region has the DNA TGTGCTAGCAGCTTAGTCGGGGGAGATCCCTACGAGCAGTACTTC. The rearrangement joins TRBV7-3 to TRBJ2-7, with D maybe TRBD2 (6 bases). The CDR3 is 15 residues long. Germline V CDR1 and CDR2: SGHTA, FQGTGA.

The genes are TRBV5-6 and TRBJ1-1, with a tentative D call TRBD1 (6 bases). The V end lost 0 bases, the J end lost 8 bases, and 14 bases lay between the germline ends. The CDR3 is 14 residues long. Germline CDR1 is SGHDT and CDR2 is YYEEEE. CDR3 amino acids: CASSLAFRGTEAFF. The CDR3 coding sequence is TGTGCCAGCAGCTTGGCCTTTAGGGGGACAGAAGCTTTCTTT. Filled out from reference TRBV5-6 and TRBJ1-1, the complete variable domain reads DAGVTQSPTHLIKTRGQQVTLRCSPKSGHDTVSWYQQALGQGPQFIFQYYEEEERQRGNFPDRFSGHQFPNYSSELNVNALLLGDSALYLCASSLAFRGTEAFFGQGTRLTVV.